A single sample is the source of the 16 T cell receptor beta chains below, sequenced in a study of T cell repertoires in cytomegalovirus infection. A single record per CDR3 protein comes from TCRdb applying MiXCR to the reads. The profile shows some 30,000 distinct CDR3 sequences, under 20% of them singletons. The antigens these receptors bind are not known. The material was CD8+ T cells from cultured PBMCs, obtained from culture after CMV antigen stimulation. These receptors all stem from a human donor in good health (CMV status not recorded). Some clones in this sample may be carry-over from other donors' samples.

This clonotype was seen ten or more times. The CDR3 loop reads CASKAGGLRELFF. The CDR3 DNA sequence: TGTGCCAGCAAAGCGGGGGGGCTCCGGGAGCTGTTTTTT. The chain joins TRBV7-2 to TRBJ2-2; 10 nucleotides line up with TRBD2. The CDR3 runs to 13 residues. The germline V gene has CDR1 SGHTA and CDR2 FQGNSA. The trim removed 7 bases at V and 9 bases at J, leaving 5 bases unmatched. The full variable domain, completed using reference TRBV7-2 and TRBJ2-2, is GAGVSQSPSNKVTEKGKDVELRCDPISGHTALYWYRQSLGQGLEFLIYFQGNSAPDKSGLPSDRFSAERTGGSVSTLTIQRTQQEDSAVYLCASKAGGLRELFFGEGSRLTVL.

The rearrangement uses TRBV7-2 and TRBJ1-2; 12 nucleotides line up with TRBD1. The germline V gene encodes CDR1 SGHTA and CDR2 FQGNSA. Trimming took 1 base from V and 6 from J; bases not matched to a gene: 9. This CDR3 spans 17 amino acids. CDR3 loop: CASSLVVWGTGGDGYTF. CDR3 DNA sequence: TGTGCCAGCAGCTTAGTTGTATGGGGGACAGGGGGCGATGGCTACACCTTC.

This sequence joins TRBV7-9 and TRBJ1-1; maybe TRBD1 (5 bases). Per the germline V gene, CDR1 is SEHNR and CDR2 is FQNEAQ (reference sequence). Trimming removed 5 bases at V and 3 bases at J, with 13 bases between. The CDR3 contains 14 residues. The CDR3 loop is CASSPIGADTEAFF. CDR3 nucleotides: TGTGCCAGCAGCCCCATTGGGGCCGACACTGAAGCTTTCTTT.

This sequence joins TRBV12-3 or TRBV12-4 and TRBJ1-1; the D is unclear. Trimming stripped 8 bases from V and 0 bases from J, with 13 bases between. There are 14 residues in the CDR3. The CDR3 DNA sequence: TGTGCCAGCGTTAAGTTGGGAGTGAACACTGAAGCTTTCTTT. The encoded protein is CASVKLGVNTEAFF.

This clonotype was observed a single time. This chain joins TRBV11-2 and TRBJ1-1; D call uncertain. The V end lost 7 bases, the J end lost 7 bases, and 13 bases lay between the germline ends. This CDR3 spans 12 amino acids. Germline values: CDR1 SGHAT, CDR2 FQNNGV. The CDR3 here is CASTWVRSEAFF. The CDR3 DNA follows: TGTGCCAGCACGTGGGTCCGGAGTGAAGCTTTCTTT. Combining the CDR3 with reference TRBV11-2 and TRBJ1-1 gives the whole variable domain EAGVAQSPRYKIIEKRQSVAFWCNPISGHATLYWYQQILGQGPKLLIQFQNNGVVDDSQLPKDRFSAERLKGVDSTLKIQPAKLEDSAVYLCASTWVRSEAFFGQGTRLTVV.

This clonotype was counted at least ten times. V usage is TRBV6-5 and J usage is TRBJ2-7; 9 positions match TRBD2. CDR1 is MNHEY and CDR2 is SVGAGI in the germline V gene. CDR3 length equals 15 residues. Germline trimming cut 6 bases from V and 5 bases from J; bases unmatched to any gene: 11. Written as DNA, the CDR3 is TGTGCCAGCAGGCCGGGCCTAGCGGGGCGCCACGAGCAGTACTTC. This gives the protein CASRPGLAGRHEQYF.

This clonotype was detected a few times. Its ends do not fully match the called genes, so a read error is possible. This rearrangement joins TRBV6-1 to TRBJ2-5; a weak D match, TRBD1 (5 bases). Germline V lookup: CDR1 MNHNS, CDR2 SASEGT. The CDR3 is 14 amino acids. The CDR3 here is CANSVATAKETQYF. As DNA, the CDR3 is TGTGCCAACAGTGTTGCGACAGCTAAAGAGACCCAGTACTTC.

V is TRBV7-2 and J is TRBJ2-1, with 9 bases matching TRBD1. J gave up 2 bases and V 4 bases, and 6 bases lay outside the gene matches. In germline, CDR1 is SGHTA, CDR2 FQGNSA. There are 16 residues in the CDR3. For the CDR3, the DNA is TGTGCCAGCAGCTATCGACAGGGGGAAGCCTACAATGAGCAGTTCTTC. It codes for CASSYRQGEAYNEQFF.

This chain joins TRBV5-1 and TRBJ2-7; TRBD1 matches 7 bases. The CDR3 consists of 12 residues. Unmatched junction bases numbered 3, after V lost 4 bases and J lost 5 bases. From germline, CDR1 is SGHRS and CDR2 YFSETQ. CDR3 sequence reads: CASSPDRDEQYF. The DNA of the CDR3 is TGCGCCAGCAGCCCCGACAGGGACGAGCAGTACTTC.

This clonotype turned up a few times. CDR3 in amino acids: CAWSLGGYEQYF. The CDR3 DNA is TGTGCCTGGAGCCTAGGAGGATACGAGCAGTACTTC. The chain carries TRBV30 and TRBJ2-7; weak D call: TRBD2 (5 bases). V was clipped by 3 bases and J by 4 bases, with 10 bases between them. The germline V gene has CDR1 GTSNPN and CDR2 SVGIG (reference sequence). The CDR3 is 12 amino acids. The full variable domain, with the rest looked up from reference TRBV30 and TRBJ2-7, is SQTIHQWPATLVQPVGSPLSLECTVEGTSNPNLYWYRQAAGRGLQLLFYSVGIGQISSEVPQNLSASRPQDRQFILSSKKLLLSDSGFYLCAWSLGGYEQYFGPGTRLTVT.

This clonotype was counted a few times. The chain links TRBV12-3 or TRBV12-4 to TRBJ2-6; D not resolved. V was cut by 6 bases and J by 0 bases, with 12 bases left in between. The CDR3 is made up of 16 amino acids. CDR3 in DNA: TGTGCCAGCAGACCTCCGGACGGCTCTGGGGCCAACGTCCTGACTTTC. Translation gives CASRPPDGSGANVLTF.

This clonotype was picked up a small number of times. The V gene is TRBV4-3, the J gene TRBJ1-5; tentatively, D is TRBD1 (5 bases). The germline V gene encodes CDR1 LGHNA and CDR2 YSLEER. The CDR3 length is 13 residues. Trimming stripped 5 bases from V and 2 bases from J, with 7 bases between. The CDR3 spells CASSTGRNQPQHF. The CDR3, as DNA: TGCGCCAGCAGCACAGGTCGCAATCAGCCCCAGCATTTT.

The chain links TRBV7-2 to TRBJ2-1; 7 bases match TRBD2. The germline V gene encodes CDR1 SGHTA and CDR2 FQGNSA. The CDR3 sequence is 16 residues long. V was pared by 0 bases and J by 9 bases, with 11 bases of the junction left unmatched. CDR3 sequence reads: CASSLAYPGEGLEQFF. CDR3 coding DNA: TGTGCCAGCAGCTTAGCATACCCGGGGGAGGGGCTTGAGCAGTTCTTC.

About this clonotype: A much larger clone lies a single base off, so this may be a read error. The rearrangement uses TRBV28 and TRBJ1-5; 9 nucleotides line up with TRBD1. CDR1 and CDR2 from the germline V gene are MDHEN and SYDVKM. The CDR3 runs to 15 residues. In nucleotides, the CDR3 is TGTGACAGCAGTCCCCGCGGGACAGGGCCTCAGCCCCAGCATTTT. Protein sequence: CDSSPRGTGPQPQHF.

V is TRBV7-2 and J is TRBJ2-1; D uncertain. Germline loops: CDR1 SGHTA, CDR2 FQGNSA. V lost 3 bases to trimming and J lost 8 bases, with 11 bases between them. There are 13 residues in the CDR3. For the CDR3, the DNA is TGTGCCAGCAGCTTTAACGATTGGGATGAGCAGTTCTTC. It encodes CASSFNDWDEQFF.

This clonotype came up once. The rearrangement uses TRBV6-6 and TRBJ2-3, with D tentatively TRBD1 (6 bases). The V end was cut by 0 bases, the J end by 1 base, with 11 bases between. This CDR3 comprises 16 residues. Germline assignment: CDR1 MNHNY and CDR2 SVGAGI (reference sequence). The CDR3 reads CASSYSGQPGTDTQYF. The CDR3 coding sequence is TGTGCCAGCAGTTACTCCGGACAGCCAGGCACAGATACGCAGTATTTT.